This T cell receptor (beta chain) appears in the sequencing data of a study of PD-1 blockade in classical Hodgkin lymphoma (TCRdb year 2020). The study in broad terms: Nivolumab dosing was 3 mg/kg intravenously every 2 weeks, continuing until either disease progression or unacceptable toxicity. To define a peripheral blood immune signature of response to PD-1 blockade in classical Hodgkin lymphoma, the study combined TCR beta sequencing with CyTOF.

Genomic DNA was isolated using the Qiagen DNeasy kit from unsorted PBMCs as well as from negatively selected CD4+ and CD8+ fractions. TCR beta CDR3 regions were amplified by immunoSEQ multiplex PCR using primers annealing to V and J segments. A synthetic immune receptor repertoire was used to minimize amplification bias, and remaining bias was computationally removed after sequencing. The authors' analysis ran thus. Repertoire diversity was quantified as the Shannon entropy index using custom Python scripts. The unsorted, CD4+ and CD8+ repertoires were each analyzed separately, with the exception of combined analyses, where CD4+ and CD8+ sequences were merged in silico. A clone counted as expanded when the clone's frequency after treatment rose at least 2-fold relative to C1D1, and clones undetected at baseline were given a pseudocount of 0.5. Clones with 0 or 1 copy at C1D1 were classified as singleton clones, and clones with 2 or more copies were classified as non-singleton clones. By matching protein sequences in sorted samples from the same patient, clones expanded in unsorted samples were annotated as CD4+, CD8+ or unknown. Wilcoxon tests on paired samples were used to test changes in diversity from C1D1 to C4D1. Held by TCRdb, this immuneACCESS table contains in-frame sequences only and omits some clones. Under half of the omission traces to an unresolved V gene where checked; the cause of the rest is unknown. V and J calls and clone size follow that table, whereas D and trimming were derived from the DNA. This sample is represented by 40,000 to 65,000 clones; 86% of them were singletons. 6% to 7.5% of the sample is taken by the ten largest.

Here V drops 7 bases and J drops 2 bases, and the junction holds 18 bases not matched to any gene. The CDR3 contains 17 residues, cysteine and phenylalanine counted. CDR3 DNA only is kept here, 51 bases in frame from base 1. From the germline V gene (reference sequence), CDR1 is SGHNT and CDR2 is YYREEE. Note on this clone: Its binding antigen is unknown. No clone much larger than this one lies a single base away; base qualities are absent.

In the paper's terms, the time point label means: cycle 4 day 1 (C4D1), after less than 7 weeks of nivolumab. Every trial patient had relapsed after autologous stem cell transplantation, and cohorts A, B and C differed in prior brentuximab vedotin exposure. The trial cohort comprised approximately 55 patients with relapsed/refractory classical Hodgkin lymphoma whose best overall responses were complete response, partial response or progressive disease. Trial patients were treated with single-agent nivolumab in the multi-cohort phase II CheckMate 205 trial. Best overall response was determined by an independent review committee according to the 2007 International Working Group response criteria. PBMCs from the trial were collected at three points: immediately before nivolumab initiation (C1D1), and during therapy at cycle 2 day 1 and cycle 4 day 1. Peripheral blood was collected in 8 mL Vacutainer Cell Preparation Tubes, from which PBMCs were isolated by centrifugation and then cryopreserved.

Here is what the overall study found, with its caveats: Baseline TCR diversity was reported to be lower in newly diagnosed patients than in healthy donors and to be lower still in relapsed/refractory patients. The study was restricted to a single clinical trial cohort, and the causes of repertoire differences, possibly disease activity or prior therapy, were left undefined. Patients starting nivolumab less than 1 year after ASCT had lower diversity and were excluded from later analyses to avoid confounding by immune reconstitution. Baseline diversity similar to that of newly diagnosed patients was observed in trial patients achieving complete response, whereas significantly lower diversity was observed in partial responders and progressors. A significant rise by C4D1 was seen in CD4+ but not CD8+ TCR diversity (p=0.0027 vs p=0.16), with the rise being most apparent in complete responders (p=0.02).

Recombination joined TRBV5-4 with TRBJ2-7; 7 middle bases align to TRBD2. The sequence was collected from a human donor with classical Hodgkin lymphoma. This specimen was peripheral blood mononuclear cells (PBMCs), taken before the fourth cycle of nivolumab. CDR3 reads: CASGEGPAASRTYEQYF. The DNA sequence is given as TGTGCCAGCGGGGAGGGTCCAGCCGCTTCCCGGACCTACGAGCAGTACTTC.